These 5 T cell receptor beta chains were sequenced from one sample in a study of response to subunit inactivated influenza vaccine. TCRdb re-analysed the RT-PCR reads in MiXCR, keeping a single row per CDR3 protein. In the table there are hundreds of thousands of distinct CDR3 sequences, over 20% of which are singletons. The sample consisted of PBMCs from blood, taken approximately 22 months after vaccination. These receptors came from a man between 50 and 69 years old who received an inactivated influenza vaccine.

The chain employs TRBV14 and TRBJ2-6; D remains ambiguous. The germline gives CDR1 SGHDN, CDR2 FVKESK. The CDR3 has 18 amino acids. Deletions cut 4 bases from V and 1 base from J, with 17 bases between. The CDR3 DNA is TGTGCCAGCAGCCGATTAATATCCCCCACGTCTGGGGCCAACGTCCTGACTTTC. Its translation is CASSRLISPTSGANVLTF.

This clonotype has only a few counts. The chain recombines TRBV7-9 with TRBJ2-3; D gene ambiguous. This CDR3 spans 14 amino acids. The germline V and J ends were trimmed by 3 bases and 0 bases, with 7 bases remaining between them. Germline V gene data show CDR1 as SEHNR and CDR2 as FQNEAQ (reference sequence). This CDR3 is CASSFQGSTDTQYF. The CDR3 DNA is TGTGCCAGCAGCTTCCAAGGCAGCACAGATACGCAGTATTTT.

On this clonotype itself: A much bigger clone sits one base away, suggesting this may be a read error. The CDR3 DNA reads TGTGCCAGCAGCCAGAGCGGGGAGCGGTTCTTC. Protein product: CASSQSGERFF. This chain uses TRBV12-3 or TRBV12-4 with TRBJ2-1; 7 positions match TRBD2. CDR3 length: 11 amino acids.

This clonotype has more than one count but fewer than ten. This chain links TRBV6-1 with TRBJ1-5; possibly TRBD1 for D (6 bases). The V and J ends lost 10 bases and 2 bases respectively, with 18 bases between them. CDR3 length equals 15 residues. Germline V lookup: CDR1 MNHNS, CDR2 SASEGT. DNA of the CDR3: TGTGCCACATTGTACAGGGTGGGCGGCAATCAGCCCCAGCATTTT. It translates to CATLYRVGGNQPQHF.

The V call is TRBV18, the J call TRBJ2-1, with 15 nucleotides matching TRBD2. This CDR3 is 17 amino acids long. Trimming cost V 2 bases and J 5 bases; bases outside gene matches: 4. Germline V lookup: CDR1 KGHSH, CDR2 LQKENI. As DNA, the CDR3 is TGTGCCAGCTCACCATGGACTAGCGGGGGGGTCCACAATGAGCAGTTCTTC. Protein product: CASSPWTSGGVHNEQFF. The variable domain in full, with the rest retrieved from reference TRBV18 and TRBJ2-1, is NAGVMQNPRHLVRRRGQEARLRCSPMKGHSHVYWYRQLPEEGLKFMVYLQKENIIDESGMPKERFSAEFPKEGPSILRIQQVVRGDSAAYFCASSPWTSGGVHNEQFFGPGTRLTVL.